This TCR beta chain was captured by sequencing in a study of spatial heterogeneity in lung cancer. Each TCR cDNA molecule carried a unique molecular identifier. Each CDR3 protein is one row after TCRdb ran MiXCR on the 5' RACE reads. The sample includes 6,500 to 9,500 distinct CDR3 sequences, approximately 12% of them seen just once. Time point in this sample: sample taken at primary tumor resection. Germline V gene sequence: CDR1 SGHRS, CDR2 YFSETQ. Trimming took 2 bases from V and 0 from J, leaving 11 bases between them. This CDR3 has 16 residues. Study-level points and caveats: Mutation tallies in tumors tracked expanded intratumoral alpha and beta TCR counts.

This clonotype is labeled medium-sized. No antigen is known for it. The specimen comprised lung tumor tissue, sampled at surgery. The J gene is TRBJ2-2, the V gene TRBV5-1; D not certain. This receptor was obtained from a male donor with early-stage non-small cell lung cancer. The CDR3 region is CASSLIVSSNTGELFF. The CDR3 DNA reads TGCGCCAGCAGCTTAATCGTCTCCTCGAACACCGGGGAGCTGTTTTTT.